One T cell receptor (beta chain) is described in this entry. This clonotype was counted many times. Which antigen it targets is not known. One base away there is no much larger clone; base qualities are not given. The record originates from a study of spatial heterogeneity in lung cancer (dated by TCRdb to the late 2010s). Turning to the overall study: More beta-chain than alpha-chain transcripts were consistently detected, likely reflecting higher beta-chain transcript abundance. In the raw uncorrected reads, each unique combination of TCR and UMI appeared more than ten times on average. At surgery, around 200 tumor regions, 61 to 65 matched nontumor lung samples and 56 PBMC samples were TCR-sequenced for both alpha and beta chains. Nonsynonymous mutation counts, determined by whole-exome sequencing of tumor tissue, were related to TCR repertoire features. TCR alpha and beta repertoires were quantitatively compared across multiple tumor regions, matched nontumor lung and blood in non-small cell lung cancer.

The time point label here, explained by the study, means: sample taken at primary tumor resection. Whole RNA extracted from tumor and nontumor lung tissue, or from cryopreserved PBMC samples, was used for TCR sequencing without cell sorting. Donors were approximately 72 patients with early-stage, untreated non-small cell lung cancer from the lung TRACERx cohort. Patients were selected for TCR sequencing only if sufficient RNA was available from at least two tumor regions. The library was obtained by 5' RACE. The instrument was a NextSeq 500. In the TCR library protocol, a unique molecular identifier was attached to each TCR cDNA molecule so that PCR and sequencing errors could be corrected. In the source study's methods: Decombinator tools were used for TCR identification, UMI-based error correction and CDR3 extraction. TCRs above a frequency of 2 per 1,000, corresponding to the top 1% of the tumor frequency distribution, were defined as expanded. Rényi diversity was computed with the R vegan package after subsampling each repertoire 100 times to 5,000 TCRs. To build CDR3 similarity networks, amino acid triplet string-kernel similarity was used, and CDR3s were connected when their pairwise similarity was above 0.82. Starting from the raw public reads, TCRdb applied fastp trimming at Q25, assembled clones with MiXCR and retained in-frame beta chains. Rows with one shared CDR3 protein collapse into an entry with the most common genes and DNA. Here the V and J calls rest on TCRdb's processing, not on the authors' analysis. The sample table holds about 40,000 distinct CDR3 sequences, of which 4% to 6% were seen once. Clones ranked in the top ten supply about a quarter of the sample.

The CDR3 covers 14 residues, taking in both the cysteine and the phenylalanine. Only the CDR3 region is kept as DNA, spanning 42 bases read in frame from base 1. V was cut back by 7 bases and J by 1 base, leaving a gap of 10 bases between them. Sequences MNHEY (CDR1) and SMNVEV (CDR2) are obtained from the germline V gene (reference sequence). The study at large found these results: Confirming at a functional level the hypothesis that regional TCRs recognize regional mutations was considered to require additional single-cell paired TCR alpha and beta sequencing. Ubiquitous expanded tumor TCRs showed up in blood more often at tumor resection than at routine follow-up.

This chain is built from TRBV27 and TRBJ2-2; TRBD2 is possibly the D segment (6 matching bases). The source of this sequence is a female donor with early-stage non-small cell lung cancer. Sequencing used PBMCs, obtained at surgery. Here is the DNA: TGTGCCAGCACCTGGGGACTGAACACCGGGGAGCTGTTTTTT. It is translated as CASTWGLNTGELFF.